A selection of T cell receptor beta chains follows, all from one sample in a study of cytomegalovirus exposure and HLA in healthy donors. Assay used: immunoSEQ multiplex PCR; TCRdb lists only in-frame clones, some missing. The sample includes 200,000 to 300,000 clones, roughly 80% of them seen just once. The sample comprised PBMCs. These TCRs come from a woman in her 40s in good health and CMV-seropositive. Each CDR3 is given with its conserved first and last residue. D genes are given only for firm matches. Where a row states a size, it is once, few, many or the class of an expanded clone; other rows omit it.

j_call clone_size v_call d_call cdr3_aa cdr3_nt
TRBJ1-6 . TRBV7-9 . CASSSSGEGSPLHF TGTGCCAGCAGCTCTTCCGGGGAAGGCTCACCCCTCCACTTT
TRBJ2-7 . TRBV5-1 . CASSPGNSYEQYF TGCGCCAGCAGCCCCGGTAACTCCTACGAGCAGTACTTC
TRBJ1-2 . TRBV30 TRBD1 CAWAGPGGYGYTF TGTGCCTGGGCCGGGCCAGGGGGCTATGGCTACACCTTC
TRBJ2-7 . TRBV6-5 TRBD1 CASSLGQGGYEQYF TGTGCCAGCAGTTTGGGACAGGGGGGCTACGAGCAGTACTTC
TRBJ1-5 . TRBV5-6 . CASSYVGVSNQPQHF TGTGCCAGCAGCTACGTAGGGGTTAGCAATCAGCCCCAGCATTTT
TRBJ2-7 . TRBV5-1 TRBD2 CASSRAGPSGTHEQYF TGCGCCAGCAGCCGAGCGGGGCCTAGCGGGACCCACGAGCAGTACTTC
TRBJ2-7 . TRBV9 TRBD2 CASSSKTSGAYEQYF TGTGCCAGCAGCTCCAAGACTAGCGGCGCCTACGAGCAGTACTTC
TRBJ2-1 . TRBV5-1 TRBD2 CASSLQTVAGGPSYNEQFF TGCGCCAGCAGCTTACAGACAGTAGCGGGAGGGCCCTCCTACAATGAGCAGTTCTTC
TRBJ1-2 . TRBV18 TRBD1 CASSPRDRGNYGYTF TGTGCCAGCTCACCCCGGGACAGGGGAAACTATGGCTACACCTTC
TRBJ1-3 few TRBV11-3 . CASSLRGGSGNTIYF TGTGCCAGCAGCTTGCGTGGCGGCTCTGGAAACACCATATATTTT
TRBJ1-2 . TRBV10-3 . CAISSINRGRNYGYTF TGTGCCATCAGCTCGATAAACCGAGGGAGGAACTATGGCTACACCTTC
TRBJ1-2 . TRBV5-1 TRBD1 CASSLGQGYRYGYTF TGCGCCAGCAGCTTGGGACAGGGGTATCGCTATGGCTACACCTTC
TRBJ1-2 few TRBV19 . CASSNLLEGGYTF TGTGCCAGTAGTAACCTACTGGAGGGGGGCTACACCTTC
TRBJ2-7 . TRBV5-4 TRBD1 CASSWGQSYEQYF TGTGCCAGCAGCTGGGGACAGAGCTACGAGCAGTACTTC
TRBJ2-1 . TRBV5-4 . CASSLQRVSNEQFF TGTGCCAGCAGCTTGCAACGGGTCTCAAATGAGCAGTTCTTC
TRBJ2-7 . TRBV5-1 . CASSPLGLGDGCEQYF TGCGCCAGCAGCCCCCTGGGTTTAGGGGATGGATGCGAGCAGTACTTC
TRBJ2-3 . TRBV28 TRBD1 CASSADRGGSADTQYF TGTGCCAGCAGTGCGGACAGGGGGGGTAGTGCAGATACGCAGTATTTT
TRBJ1-6 . TRBV7-2 TRBD1 CASSLYSGTGQAPLHF TGTGCCAGCAGCTTATACAGTGGGACAGGGCAGGCACCCCTCCACTTT
TRBJ2-5 . TRBV7-3 . CASSVGPVAWEQYF TGTGCCAGCAGCGTAGGGCCCGTAGCCTGGGAGCAGTACTTC
TRBJ2-1 . TRBV4-3 . CASSQDSYINEQFF TGCGCCAGCAGCCAAGATTCCTATATCAATGAGCAGTTCTTC
TRBJ1-2 . TRBV6-1 . CASSEAMSVNYGYTF TGTGCCAGCAGTGAAGCTATGAGTGTCAACTATGGCTACACCTTC
TRBJ1-4 . TRBV5-4 TRBD1 CASSKGTGHNEKLFF TGTGCCAGCAGCAAGGGGACAGGGCACAATGAAAAACTGTTTTTT
TRBJ2-5 . TRBV4-1 TRBD2 CASSQDWTSKETQYF TGCGCCAGCAGCCAAGACTGGACTAGTAAGGAGACCCAGTACTTC
TRBJ1-4 . TRBV5-1 TRBD1 CASARQGENEKLFF TGCGCCAGCGCGAGACAGGGGGAGAATGAAAAACTGTTTTTT
TRBJ1-5 . TRBV19 TRBD1 CASRYRTGGSNQPQHF TGTGCCAGTCGATATCGGACAGGAGGAAGCAATCAGCCCCAGCATTTT
TRBJ1-1 few TRBV5-1 TRBD1 CASSLTGGTEAFF TGCGCCAGCAGCCTTACAGGGGGCACTGAAGCTTTCTTT
TRBJ2-3 . TRBV21-1 . CASSNSGLALPDTQYF TGTGCCAGCAGCAATTCTGGTCTAGCGTTGCCAGATACGCAGTATTTT
TRBJ1-2 . TRBV28 TRBD1 CASSSGQGVYGYTF TGTGCCAGCAGTTCCGGACAGGGAGTCTATGGCTACACCTTC
TRBJ1-2 . TRBV7-9 . CASSPVRDTGGYTF TGTGCCAGCAGCCCGGTCCGGGATACGGGTGGCTACACCTTC
TRBJ2-3 few TRBV25-1 TRBD2 CASSPASSGRYTDTQYF TGTGCCAGCAGCCCCGCCTCTAGCGGGAGATACACAGATACGCAGTATTTT
TRBJ2-3 . TRBV7-2 TRBD2 CASSPNSAGGTDTQYF TGTGCCAGCAGCCCTAATTCAGCGGGAGGCACAGATACGCAGTATTTT
TRBJ1-5 many TRBV21-1 . CASSSTIRDSNQPQHF TGTGCCAGCAGCTCTACAATCAGGGATAGCAATCAGCCCCAGCATTTT
TRBJ1-6 . TRBV2 . CASRGGWGTANSPLHF TGTGCCAGCAGGGGGGGATGGGGGACCGCTAATTCACCCCTCCACTTT